These 30 T cell receptor beta chains share one sample of origin, sequenced in a study of regulatory T cells in long-lasting Graves disease. The TCR beta library used iRepertoire HTBI primers with Arm-PCR amplification of CDR3. TCRdb redid the calling of the multiplex PCR reads with MiXCR, one entry per CDR3 protein. The sample contains approximately 490,000 distinct CDR3 sequences, 15% to 20% of which appear only once. The time point denotes: newly diagnosed GD, antithyroid drugs for less than 3 months. Extracted PBMC RNA gave rise to the TCR library. The same data also went into a second study, on T cells in Graves' hyperthyroidism and ophthalmopathy.

The input for sequencing was peripheral blood mononuclear cells (PBMCs), taken at new diagnosis, from a patient treated with antithyroid drugs. The receptors come from a middle-aged man with Graves disease.

A remark on this clonotype: This probably arose from a read error, given a far larger clone one base away. V and J are TRBV2 and TRBJ2-4; 11 bases map to TRBD2. The tail of the sequence fits TRBJ2-1 better, so the J call may be wrong. The CDR3 sequence is 19 residues long. CDR1 is SNHLY, CDR2 FYNNEI, per germline. The CDR3 region has the DNA TGTGCCAGCAGAAGCACTCCCGGGACTAGCGGACCCAAGGACGGGACCCAGTTCTTC. This gives the protein CASRSTPGTSGPKDGTQFF.

This clonotype was recorded at least ten times. The chain has TRBV6-1 and TRBJ2-2, with a weak D call TRBD1 (6 bases). There are 12 residues in the CDR3. CDR1 and CDR2 from the germline V gene are MNHNS and SASEGT. Trimming cost V 5 bases and J 8 bases, with 9 bases left between them. The CDR3 nucleotides read TGTGCCAGCAGTCCCGACAGGGGGGAGCTGTTTTTT. Translation gives CASSPDRGELFF.

The chain recombines TRBV11-2 with TRBJ2-3; 13 bases align to TRBD2. Germline V gene lookup returns CDR1 SGHAT and CDR2 FQNNGV. The ends lost 4 bases at V and 2 bases at J; junction bases unmatched: 15. This CDR3 region has 20 residues. CDR3 nucleotide sequence: TGTGCCAGCAGCTCCCGGACTAGCGGGAGATCCTTTAGTTTCACAGATACGCAGTATTTT. It encodes CASSSRTSGRSFSFTDTQYF.

This clonotype has a handful of counts. The J gene is TRBJ1-2, the V gene TRBV28; possibly TRBD1 for D (6 bases). V was clipped by 7 bases and J by 8 bases, with 20 bases between them. CDR1 is MDHEN and CDR2 is SYDVKM in the germline V gene. CDR3 length equals 14 residues. In nucleotides, the CDR3 is TGTGCCAGCATCCGTCCGGCGACGGGGGGCGGCTACACCTTC. As protein: CASIRPATGGGYTF.

J is TRBJ1-4 and V is TRBV25-1; 7 bases line up with TRBD1. J lost 6 bases, V lost 3 bases, and 7 bases had no gene match. This CDR3 comprises 15 residues. Germline V gene data show CDR1 as MGHDK and CDR2 as SYGVNS. The CDR3 sequence is CASSDLGGVDEKLFF. The CDR3 nucleotides read TGTGCCAGCAGTGATTTAGGGGGCGTCGATGAAAAACTGTTTTTT.

This clonotype showed up many times. This chain links TRBV18 with TRBJ2-5; 10 bases align to TRBD1. The CDR3 totals 16 residues. With V trimmed by 3 bases and J by 4 bases, 8 bases remained unmatched. Per the germline V gene, CDR1 is KGHSH and CDR2 is LQKENI. The CDR3 here is CASSPLGQGRGETQYF. CDR3 bases: TGTGCCAGCTCACCGCTGGGACAGGGGAGAGGAGAGACCCAGTACTTC.

The chain is built from TRBV9 and TRBJ2-3; D ambiguous. Per germline, CDR1 SGDLS and CDR2 YYNGEE. V gave up 1 base and J gave up 5 bases, with 5 bases separating them. This CDR3 spans 12 amino acids. For the CDR3, the DNA is TGTGCCAGCAGCGTATGGGGAGATACGCAGTATTTT. This encodes CASSVWGDTQYF.

The chain uses TRBV10-3 and TRBJ2-5; TRBD2 agrees at 10 bases. This CDR3 spans 14 amino acids. Per germline, CDR1 ENHRY and CDR2 SYGVKD. J was trimmed by 2 bases and V by 3 bases; bases with no gene match: 0. CDR3 sequence reads: CAISELAGQETQYF. For the CDR3, the DNA is TGTGCCATCAGTGAACTAGCGGGACAAGAGACCCAGTACTTC.

This clonotype was recorded once. Its ends do not fully match the called genes, so a read error is possible. The V gene is TRBV28, the J gene TRBJ2-2, with TRBD2 identical over 11 bases. CDR3 length: 14 amino acids. The germline V gene encodes CDR1 MDHEN and CDR2 SYDVKM. The chain's CDR3 is CVSSLLAGAGELFF. CDR3 sequence (DNA): TGTGTCAGCAGTTTACTAGCGGGAGCCGGGGAGCTGTTTTTT.

This clonotype occurred many times. V and J are TRBV5-1 and TRBJ2-3; D unresolved. This CDR3 has 13 residues. V lost 4 bases and J lost 5, with 11 bases in between. Germline loops: CDR1 SGHRS, CDR2 YFSETQ. The CDR3 nucleotides are TGCGCCAGCAGCAGTCTTGTTGGAGATACGCAGTATTTT. Its translation is CASSSLVGDTQYF.

This clonotype was found many times. The rearrangement links TRBV30 to TRBJ2-7; no definite D call. CDR1 GTSNPN and CDR2 SVGIG come from the germline V gene (reference sequence). The CDR3 extends over 11 amino acids. Trimming cost V 1 base and J 4 bases, with 5 bases left between them. The DNA of the CDR3 is TGTGCCTGGAGTGATGGTTACGAGCAGTACTTC. The encoded protein is CAWSDGYEQYF.

This sequence joins TRBV2 and TRBJ2-7; weak D call: TRBD2 (7 bases). This CDR3 spans 14 amino acids. CDR1 and CDR2 from the germline V gene are SNHLY and FYNNEI. With 6 bases removed from V and 2 bases from J, the gap between germline ends came to 14 bases. CDR3 region: CASSGGGGPYEQYF. The CDR3 DNA sequence: TGTGCCAGCAGCGGGGGAGGGGGTCCCTACGAGCAGTACTTC.

This clonotype was found a few times. The chain is built from TRBV6-2 or TRBV6-3 and TRBJ2-3, with a tentative D call TRBD2 (5 bases). From germline, CDR1 is MNHEY and CDR2 SVGEGT. V was trimmed by 5 bases and J by 4 bases, leaving 16 bases between them. CDR3 length equals 15 residues. CDR3 amino acids: CASSEGGWTPDTQYF. In DNA, the CDR3 is TGTGCCAGCAGTGAAGGCGGGTGGACTCCAGATACGCAGTATTTT.

The chain employs TRBV20-1 and TRBJ2-1; D ambiguous. Germline V CDR1 and CDR2: DFQATT, SNEGSKA (reference sequence). The length of the CDR3 is 15 residues. The V end was cut by 0 bases, the J end by 0 bases, with 9 bases between. Written as DNA, the CDR3 is TGCAGTGCTAGAGATCTCCGCAGCTCCTACAATGAGCAGTTCTTC. Its protein product is CSARDLRSSYNEQFF.

This clonotype has a count of ten or more. CDR3 region: CSARGAAAEAFF. The CDR3 DNA follows: TGCAGTGCTAGAGGGGCAGCCGCTGAAGCTTTCTTT. The chain couples TRBV20-1 to TRBJ1-1; D is uncertain. This CDR3 comprises 12 residues. Germline V lookup: CDR1 DFQATT, CDR2 SNEGSKA (reference sequence). The V end was cut by 1 base, the J end by 6 bases, with 9 bases between.

The chain couples TRBV24-1 to TRBJ2-1; 7 positions match TRBD1. This CDR3 contains 14 residues. Germline V gives CDR1 KGHDR, CDR2 SFDVKD. Losses at the gene ends were 3 bases for V and 7 bases for J; bases not matched to a gene: 5. In DNA form, the CDR3 reads TGTGCCACCAGTGATACCCCGGGACAGAATGAGCAGTTCTTC. Its protein product is CATSDTPGQNEQFF.

A few counts support this clonotype. V and J are TRBV12-3 or TRBV12-4 and TRBJ2-4, with 10 bases that match TRBD1. The length of the CDR3 is 14 residues. Unmatched junction bases numbered 7, after V lost 6 bases and J lost 8 bases. CDR3 sequence: CASRKVGQGDIQYF. DNA for the CDR3: TGTGCCAGCAGGAAGGTCGGACAGGGGGACATTCAGTACTTC.

This clonotype was picked up a small number of times. A clone one base away is much larger, so this may be a read error. The chain employs TRBV12-5 and TRBJ2-5; TRBD2 matches at 9 bases. Germline-derived CDR1 and CDR2 are LGHNT and FRNRAP. The CDR3 consists of 17 residues. CDR3 DNA: TGTGCTAGGGGTTTCCTAGCGGGACCCACACGGAAAGAGACCCAGTACTTC. It specifies CARGFLAGPTRKETQYF.

Of note for this clonotype: A read error may be the cause here, since a much bigger clone is one base away. The chain carries TRBV2 and TRBJ2-7, with 8 bases lining up with TRBD1. This CDR3 is built from 13 residues. V was pared by 7 bases and J by 2 bases, with 4 bases of the junction left unmatched. Germline lookup yields CDR1 SNHLY and CDR2 FYNNEI. The CDR3 coding sequence is TGTGCCAGCATGGACAGGGCCGCCTACGAGCAGTACTTC. Protein product: CASMDRAAYEQYF.

V gene TRBV20-1 combines with J gene TRBJ1-4; TRBD1 agrees at 7 bases. V trimming: 3 bases; J trimming: 8 bases; junction bases outside the gene matches: 9. The CDR3 is made up of 14 amino acids. Germline V lookup: CDR1 DFQATT, CDR2 SNEGSKA (reference sequence). The CDR3 bases are TGCAGTGCTAGGGAACAGGGGAGGAAAGAAAAACTGTTTTTT. This translates into CSAREQGRKEKLFF.

This clonotype was seen a few times. The chain is built from TRBV15 and TRBJ2-3; no clear D gene. CDR3 length: 14 amino acids. Germline CDR1 LNHNV, CDR2 YYDKDF (reference sequence). V shed 5 bases and J shed 0 bases, with 9 bases lying between them. The CDR3 loop reads CATSGPSSTDTQYF. The CDR3 region has the DNA TGTGCCACCAGCGGTCCCTCTAGCACAGATACGCAGTATTTT. The full variable domain, its missing parts supplied by reference TRBV15 and TRBJ2-3, is DAMVIQNPRYQVTQFGKPVTLSCSQTLNHNVMYWYQQKSSQAPKLLFHYYDKDFNNEADTPDNFQSRRPNTSFCFLDIRSPGLGDTAMYLCATSGPSSTDTQYFGPGTRLTVL.

This clonotype was counted ten times or more. The chain is built from TRBV20-1 and TRBJ2-7; D not certain. The CDR3 runs to 16 residues. Trimming removed 3 bases at V and 0 bases at J, with 18 bases between. Germline V gives CDR1 DFQATT, CDR2 SNEGSKA (reference sequence). CDR3 DNA: TGCAGTGCTAGCCTCTCCCACCCGCTGAGCTCCTACGAGCAGTACTTC. It specifies CSASLSHPLSSYEQYF.

The sample holds a few counts of this clonotype. The chain's CDR3 is CASSPSTGYGEQYF. For the CDR3, the DNA is TGTGCCAGCAGCCCTAGCACGGGGTACGGCGAGCAGTACTTC. This chain links TRBV11-3 with TRBJ2-3; maybe TRBD2 (5 bases). TRBJ2-7 explains the end of the DNA better; the J call may be wrong. The germline V gene has CDR1 SGHNT and CDR2 YENEEA. This CDR3 is 14 amino acids long.

The V call is TRBV7-6, the J call TRBJ2-3, with D perhaps being TRBD1 or TRBD2 (5 bases each). The V end was cut by 1 base, the J end by 1 base, with 12 bases between. The CDR3 totals 16 residues. Germline V gene sequence: CDR1 SGHVS, CDR2 FNYEAQ. CDR3 bases: TGTGCCAGCAGCTTAGGTGCCGGGACCCGCACAGATACGCAGTATTTT. Protein: CASSLGAGTRTDTQYF.

The rearrangement joins TRBV20-1 to TRBJ2-2; 7 bases are a match to TRBD1. Germline values: CDR1 DFQATT, CDR2 SNEGSKA (reference sequence). This CDR3 region has 15 residues. Germline trimming cut 1 base from V and 8 bases from J; bases unmatched to any gene: 10. As DNA, the CDR3 is TGCAGTGCTAGAGTACCGGCGACAGGGTTGGGGGAGCTGTTTTTT. As protein: CSARVPATGLGELFF.

The chain carries TRBV28 and TRBJ1-5; possibly TRBD1 for D (6 bases). CDR3 length: 13 amino acids. V lost 5 bases to trimming and J lost 7 bases, with 12 bases between them. Germline CDR1 is MDHEN and CDR2 is SYDVKM. CDR3 sequence (DNA): TGTGCCAGCAGTGAAACAGGGAAGCAGCCCCAGCATTTT. It codes for CASSETGKQPQHF.

The chain has TRBV15 and TRBJ2-7; 8 bases fit TRBD2. The V and J ends lost 2 bases and 3 bases, in that order; junction bases with no gene match: 6. CDR1 and CDR2 (germline): LNHNV, YYDKDF (reference sequence). There are 15 residues in the CDR3. In DNA form, the CDR3 reads TGTGCCACCAGCAGAACCGGGACTAGTTACTACGAGCAGTACTTC. It translates to CATSRTGTSYYEQYF. The full variable domain, completed using reference TRBV15 and TRBJ2-7, is DAMVIQNPRYQVTQFGKPVTLSCSQTLNHNVMYWYQQKSSQAPKLLFHYYDKDFNNEADTPDNFQSRRPNTSFCFLDIRSPGLGDTAMYLCATSRTGTSYYEQYFGPGTRLTVT.

This clonotype was recorded a few times. The gene calls are TRBV19 and TRBJ2-2, with D perhaps TRBD1 (5 bases). The germline V and J ends were trimmed by 5 bases and 4 bases, with 11 bases remaining between them. CDR3 length equals 14 residues. Germline V CDR1 and CDR2: LNHDA, SQIVND (reference sequence). The CDR3 nucleotides are TGTGCCAGTAGTTTTCCAGGGCTCACCGGGGAGCTGTTTTTT. Its translation is CASSFPGLTGELFF.

This clonotype appeared many times. The rearrangement uses TRBV5-1 and TRBJ2-7, with D perhaps TRBD1 (6 bases). The germline CDR1 and CDR2 sequences are SGHRS and YFSETQ. Trimming removed 5 bases from V and 0 bases from J, with 15 bases in between. This CDR3 comprises 15 residues. CDR3 in amino acids: CASRVGGQNSYEQYF. The DNA of the CDR3 is TGCGCCAGCAGGGTAGGGGGTCAAAACTCCTACGAGCAGTACTTC.

On this clonotype: This may be a read error, as it is one base from a much larger clone. The CDR3 bases are TGTGCCGGCAGTTTACAAACAGGGTCCGCTGGGGCCAACGTCCTGACTTTC. This sequence encodes CAGSLQTGSAGANVLTF. V is TRBV28 and J is TRBJ2-6; D is possibly TRBD1 (6 bases). This CDR3 is built from 17 residues. Per the germline V gene, CDR1 is MDHEN and CDR2 is SYDVKM.